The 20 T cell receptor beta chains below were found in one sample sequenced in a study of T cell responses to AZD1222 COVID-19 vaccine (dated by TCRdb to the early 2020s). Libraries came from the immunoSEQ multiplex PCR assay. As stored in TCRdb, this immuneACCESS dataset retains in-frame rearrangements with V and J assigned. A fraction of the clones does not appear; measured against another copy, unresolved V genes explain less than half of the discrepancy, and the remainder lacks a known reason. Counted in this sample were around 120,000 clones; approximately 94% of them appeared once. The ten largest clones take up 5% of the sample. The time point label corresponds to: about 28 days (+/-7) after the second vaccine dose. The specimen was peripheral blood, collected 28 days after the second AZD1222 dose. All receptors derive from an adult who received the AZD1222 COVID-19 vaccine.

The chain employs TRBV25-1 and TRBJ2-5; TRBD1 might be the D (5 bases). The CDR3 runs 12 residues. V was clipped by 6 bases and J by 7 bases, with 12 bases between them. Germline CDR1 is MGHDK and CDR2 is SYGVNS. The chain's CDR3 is CASSSGMGTQYF. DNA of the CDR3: TGTGCCAGCAGCTCAGGGATGGGGACCCAGTACTTC.

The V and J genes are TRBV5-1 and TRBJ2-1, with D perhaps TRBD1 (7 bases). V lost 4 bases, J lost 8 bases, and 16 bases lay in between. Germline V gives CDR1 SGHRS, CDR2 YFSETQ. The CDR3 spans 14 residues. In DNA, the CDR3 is TGCGCCAGCAGCCCTGGAGGGGGCCATGATGAGCAGTTCTTC. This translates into CASSPGGGHDEQFF.

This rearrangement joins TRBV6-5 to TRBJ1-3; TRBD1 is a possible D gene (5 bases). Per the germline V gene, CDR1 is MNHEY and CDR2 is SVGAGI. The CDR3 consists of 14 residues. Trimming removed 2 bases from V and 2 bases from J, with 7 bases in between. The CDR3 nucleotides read TGTGCCAGCAGTTACGGGGGGGCTGGAAACACCATATATTTT. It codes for CASSYGGAGNTIYF.

This CDR3 reads CASSLIETQYF. The CDR3 DNA reads as TGTGCCAGCAGCCTGATAGAGACCCAGTACTTC. The rearrangement joins TRBV3-1 (or the pseudogene TRBV3-2) to TRBJ2-5; D not certain. Germline CDR1 is LGHDT and CDR2 is YNNKEL (reference sequence). This CDR3 contains 11 residues. The germline V and J ends were trimmed by 4 bases and 4 bases, with 4 bases remaining between them.

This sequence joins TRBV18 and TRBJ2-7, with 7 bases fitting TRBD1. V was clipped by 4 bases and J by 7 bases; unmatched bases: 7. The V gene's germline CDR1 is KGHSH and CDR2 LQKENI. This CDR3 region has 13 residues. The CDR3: CASSLDRRLEQYF. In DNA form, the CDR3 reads TGTGCCAGCTCACTGGACAGGAGGTTGGAGCAGTACTTC.

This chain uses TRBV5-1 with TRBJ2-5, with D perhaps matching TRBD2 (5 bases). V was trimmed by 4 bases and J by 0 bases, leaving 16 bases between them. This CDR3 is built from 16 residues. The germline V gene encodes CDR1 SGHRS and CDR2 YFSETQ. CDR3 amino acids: CASSAGRASYQETQYF. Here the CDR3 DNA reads TGCGCCAGCAGCGCCGGGCGGGCCTCGTACCAAGAGACCCAGTACTTC.

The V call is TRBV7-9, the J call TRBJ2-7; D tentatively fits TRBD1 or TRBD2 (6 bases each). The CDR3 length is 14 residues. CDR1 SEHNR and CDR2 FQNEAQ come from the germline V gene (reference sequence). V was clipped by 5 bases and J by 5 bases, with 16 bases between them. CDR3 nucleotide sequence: TGTGCCAGCAGCCAGGTGGGGGGCGCGGACGAGCAGTACTTC. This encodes CASSQVGGADEQYF.

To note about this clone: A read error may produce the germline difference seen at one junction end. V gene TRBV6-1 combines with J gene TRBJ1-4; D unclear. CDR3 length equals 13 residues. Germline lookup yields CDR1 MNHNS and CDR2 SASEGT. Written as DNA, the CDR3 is TGTGCCAGCAGGGAAGTCGAAAATGAAAAACTGTTTTTT. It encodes CASREVENEKLFF.

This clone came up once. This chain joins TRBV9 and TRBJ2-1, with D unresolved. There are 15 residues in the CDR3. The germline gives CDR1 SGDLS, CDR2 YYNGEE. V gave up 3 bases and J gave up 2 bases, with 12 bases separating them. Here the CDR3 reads CASSAWSVTYNEQFF. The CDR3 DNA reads TGTGCCAGCAGCGCTTGGAGTGTTACCTACAATGAGCAGTTCTTC.

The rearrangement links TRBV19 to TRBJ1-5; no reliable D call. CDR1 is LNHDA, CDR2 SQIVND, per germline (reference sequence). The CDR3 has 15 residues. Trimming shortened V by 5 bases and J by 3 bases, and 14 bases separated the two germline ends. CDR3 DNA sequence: TGTGCCAGTAGTGGTGGTACTGGGCTCAATCAGCCCCAGCATTTT. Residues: CASSGGTGLNQPQHF.

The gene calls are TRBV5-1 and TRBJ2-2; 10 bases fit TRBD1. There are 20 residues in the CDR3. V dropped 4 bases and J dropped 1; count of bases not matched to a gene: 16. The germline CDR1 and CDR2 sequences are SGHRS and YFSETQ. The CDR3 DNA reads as TGCGCCAGCAGCCCGGATGTCCCGGGACAGGGGACCCGGAACACCGGGGAGCTGTTTTTT. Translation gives CASSPDVPGQGTRNTGELFF.

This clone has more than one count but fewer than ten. In nucleotides, the CDR3 is TGTGCCAGCTCACCAGGATCTGGAAACACCATATATTTT. It is translated as CASSPGSGNTIYF. The chain is built from TRBV18 and TRBJ1-3, with D hard to call. V was clipped by 2 bases and J by 1 base, with 3 bases between them. Germline CDR1 KGHSH, CDR2 LQKENI. The CDR3 is 13 residues long.

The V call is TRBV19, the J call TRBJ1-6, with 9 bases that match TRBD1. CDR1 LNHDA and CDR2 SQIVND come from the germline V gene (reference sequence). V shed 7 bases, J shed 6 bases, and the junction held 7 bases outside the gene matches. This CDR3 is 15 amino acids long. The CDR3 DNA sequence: TGTGCCAGTACCACAGGACAGGGGCGTAATTCACCCCTCCACTTT. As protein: CASTTGQGRNSPLHF.

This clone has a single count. CDR3 sequence (DNA): TGTGCCAGCAGCTTAGGCTTGAGTGAGCAGTTCTTC. This sequence encodes CASSLGLSEQFF. V and J are TRBV7-9 and TRBJ2-1; D not resolved. Germline assignment: CDR1 SEHNR and CDR2 FQNEAQ (reference sequence). Between the trimmed V and J ends, which lost 1 base and 9 bases, there was a span of 7 bases. This CDR3 contains 12 residues. Together with reference TRBV7-9 and TRBJ2-1, the CDR3 gives the full variable domain: DTGVSQNPRHKITKRGQNVTFRCDPISEHNRLYWYRQTLGQGPEFLTYFQNEAQLEKSRLLSDRFSAERPKGSFSTLEIQRTEQGDSAMYLCASSLGLSEQFFGPGTRLTVL.

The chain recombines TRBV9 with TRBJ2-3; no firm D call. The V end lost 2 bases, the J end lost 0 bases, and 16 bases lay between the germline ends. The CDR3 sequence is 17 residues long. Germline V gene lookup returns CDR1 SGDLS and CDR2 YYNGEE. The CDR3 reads CASSVLATVTSTDTQYF. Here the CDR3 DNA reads TGTGCCAGCAGCGTGCTGGCAACAGTCACTAGCACAGATACGCAGTATTTT.

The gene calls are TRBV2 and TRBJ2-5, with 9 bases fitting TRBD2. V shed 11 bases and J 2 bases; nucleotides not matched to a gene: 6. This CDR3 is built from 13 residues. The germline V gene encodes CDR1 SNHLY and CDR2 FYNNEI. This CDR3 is CACSGSWQETQYF. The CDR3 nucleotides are TGTGCCTGTAGCGGGAGTTGGCAAGAGACCCAGTACTTC. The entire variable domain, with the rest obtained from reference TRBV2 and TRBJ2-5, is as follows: EPEVTQTPSHQVTQMGQEVILRCVPISNHLYFYWYRQILGQKVEFLVSFYNNEISEKSEIFDDQFSVERPDGSNFTLKIRSTKLEDSAMYFCACSGSWQETQYFGPGTRLLVL.

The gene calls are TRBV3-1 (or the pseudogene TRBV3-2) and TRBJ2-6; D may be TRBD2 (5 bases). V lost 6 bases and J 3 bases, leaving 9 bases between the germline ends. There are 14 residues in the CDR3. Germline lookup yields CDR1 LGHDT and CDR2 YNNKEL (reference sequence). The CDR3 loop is CASRGRDGANVLTF. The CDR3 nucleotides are TGTGCCAGCAGGGGGAGAGATGGGGCCAACGTCCTGACTTTC.

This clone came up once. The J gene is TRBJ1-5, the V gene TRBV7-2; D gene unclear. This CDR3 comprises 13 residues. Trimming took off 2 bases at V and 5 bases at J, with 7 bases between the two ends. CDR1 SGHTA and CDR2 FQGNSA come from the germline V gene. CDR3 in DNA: TGTGCCAGCAGCTTAATGTTCGATCAGCCCCAGCATTTT. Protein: CASSLMFDQPQHF.

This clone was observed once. This CDR3 is CASSGGTDQPQHF. As DNA, the CDR3 is TGTGCCAGCAGTGGAGGGACAGATCAGCCCCAGCATTTT. The genes are TRBV12-3 or TRBV12-4 and TRBJ1-5; 7 bases map to TRBD1. The V and J ends lost 5 bases and 5 bases, in that order; junction bases with no gene match: 3. The CDR3 totals 13 residues.

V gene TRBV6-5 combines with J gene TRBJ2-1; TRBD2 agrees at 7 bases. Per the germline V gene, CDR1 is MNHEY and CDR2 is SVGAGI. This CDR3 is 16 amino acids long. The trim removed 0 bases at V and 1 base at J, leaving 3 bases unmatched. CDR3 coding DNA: TGTGCCAGCAGTTACTCCGGACTAGGGTCCTACAATGAGCAGTTCTTC. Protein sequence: CASSYSGLGSYNEQFF.